Following are 3 T cell receptor beta chains from one sample sequenced in a study of blood T cell repertoires in COVID-19. The protocol was immunoSEQ multiplex PCR, while the TCRdb copy is restricted to in-frame clones and leaves out a portion. The sample holds a few hundred thousand clones, roughly nine tenths seen once. Sequencing was carried out using peripheral blood. Receptor source: a man aged 55 to 70 with acute or convalescent COVID-19.

The V call is TRBV16, the J call TRBJ1-6; D unresolved. The V gene lost 1 base and the J gene lost 9 bases, with 16 bases spanning the gap. The germline V gene has CDR1 KGHSY and CDR2 FQNENV. This CDR3 contains 16 residues. The CDR3 DNA reads TGTGCCAGCAGCCAATTAACGGGCGCCGCGGGTTCACCCCTCCACTTT. Its translation is CASSQLTGAAGSPLHF.

This chain links TRBV6-2 or TRBV6-3 with TRBJ2-7; D might be TRBD2 (6 bases). The CDR3 is 16 residues long. Looked up from germline, CDR1 is MNHEY and CDR2 is SVGEGT. Trimming left V 2 bases short and J 0 bases short, with 14 bases between. CDR3 region: CASSYGRSGSSYEQYF. The CDR3 DNA reads as TGTGCCAGCAGTTACGGGAGGAGTGGTAGCTCCTACGAGCAGTACTTC.

This chain links TRBV19 with TRBJ2-7; tentative D call: TRBD2 (6 bases). The germline V gene has CDR1 LNHDA and CDR2 SQIVND (reference sequence). The CDR3 has 13 amino acids. The ends were cut back, 7 bases at V and 4 bases at J, with 14 bases in the middle. The CDR3 protein is CASKPQGGYEQYF. The CDR3 region has the DNA TGTGCCAGTAAACCCCAGGGAGGATACGAGCAGTACTTC.